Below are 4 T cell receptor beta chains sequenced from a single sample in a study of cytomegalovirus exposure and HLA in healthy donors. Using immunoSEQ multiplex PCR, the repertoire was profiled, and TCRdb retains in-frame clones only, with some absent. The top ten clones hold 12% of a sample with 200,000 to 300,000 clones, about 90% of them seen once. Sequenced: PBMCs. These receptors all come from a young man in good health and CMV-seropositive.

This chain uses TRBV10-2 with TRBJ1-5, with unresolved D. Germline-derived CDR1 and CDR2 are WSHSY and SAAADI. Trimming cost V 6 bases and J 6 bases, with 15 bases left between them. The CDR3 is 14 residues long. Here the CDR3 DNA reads TGCGCCAGCAGGGGCTCTTTTGAGTTTCAGCCCCAGCATTTT. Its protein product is CASRGSFEFQPQHF.

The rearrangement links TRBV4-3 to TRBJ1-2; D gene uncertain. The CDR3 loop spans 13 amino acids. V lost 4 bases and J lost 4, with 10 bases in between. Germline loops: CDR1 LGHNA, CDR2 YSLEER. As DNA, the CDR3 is TGCGCCAGCAGCCCATCAATGGGCTATGGCTACACCTTC. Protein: CASSPSMGYGYTF.

CDR3 sequence (DNA): TGTGCCAGCAGGAGACAGGGGCCGCAAGAGACCCAGTACTTC. Protein product: CASRRQGPQETQYF. The chain is built from TRBV6-5 and TRBJ2-5; 8 bases match TRBD1. V dropped 6 bases and J dropped 2; count of bases not matched to a gene: 5. The CDR3 loop spans 14 amino acids. Germline V gene sequence: CDR1 MNHEY, CDR2 SVGAGI.

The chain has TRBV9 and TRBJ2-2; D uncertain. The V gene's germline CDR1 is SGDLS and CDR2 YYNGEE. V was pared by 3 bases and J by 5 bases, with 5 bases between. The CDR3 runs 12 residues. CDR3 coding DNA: TGTGCCAGCAGCGCGTATACCGGGGAGCTGTTTTTT. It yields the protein CASSAYTGELFF. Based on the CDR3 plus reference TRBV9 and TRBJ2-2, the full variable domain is DSGVTQTPKHLITATGQRVTLRCSPRSGDLSVYWYQQSLDQGLQFLIQYYNGEERAKGNILERFSAQQFPDLHSELNLSSLELGDSALYFCASSAYTGELFFGEGSRLTVL.